The rows below give T cell receptor beta chains drawn from one sample of a study of T-cell reconstitution after alpha-beta-depleted transplantation in children. TCRdb fed the PCR reads into MiXCR, producing one record per CDR3 protein. The sample has a few hundred thousand distinct CDR3 sequences, around an eighth seen once. Sequencing was performed on PBMCs from the stem cell graft donor, taken from the stem cell graft. These receptors were collected from a human donor who donated a stem cell graft to a child with combined immunodeficiency. Each CDR3 is given with its conserved first and last residue. The order of the fields is V gene, D gene, J gene, clone size, CDR3 protein, CDR3 DNA. A D gene is named only where the DNA matches it firmly. Where a row states a size, it is once, few, many or the class of an expanded clone; other rows omit it.

V gene: TRBV12-3/TRBV12-4; D gene: -; J gene: TRBJ2-7; clone size: -; CDR3 protein: CASSLGQAGYEQYF; CDR3 DNA: TGTGCCAGCAGTTTAGGGCAGGCGGGCTACGAGCAGTACTTC
V gene: TRBV29-1; D gene: -; J gene: TRBJ2-3; clone size: many; CDR3 protein: CSVARGTKTDTQYF; CDR3 DNA: TGCAGCGTTGCTCGAGGGACGAAGACAGATACGCAGTATTTT
V gene: TRBV4-3; D gene: -; J gene: TRBJ2-1; clone size: many; CDR3 protein: CASSQGGYNEQFF; CDR3 DNA: TGCGCCAGCAGCCAAGGGGGTTACAATGAGCAGTTCTTC
V gene: TRBV7-2; D gene: -; J gene: TRBJ1-5; clone size: few; CDR3 protein: CASSGYNQPQHF; CDR3 DNA: TGTGCCAGCAGCGGTTACAATCAGCCCCAGCATTTT
V gene: TRBV9; D gene: -; J gene: TRBJ2-7; clone size: -; CDR3 protein: CASSVGLGGPYEQYF; CDR3 DNA: TGTGCCAGCAGCGTAGGGTTGGGGGGGCCCTACGAGCAGTACTTC
V gene: TRBV7-6; D gene: TRBD2; J gene: TRBJ2-7; clone size: few; CDR3 protein: CASSLGSPSGYEQYF; CDR3 DNA: TGTGCCAGCAGCTTAGGTTCGCCTAGCGGTTACGAGCAGTACTTC
V gene: TRBV30; D gene: -; J gene: TRBJ2-2; clone size: few; CDR3 protein: CAWTRISNTGELFF; CDR3 DNA: TGTGCCTGGACCCGGATATCGAACACCGGGGAGCTGTTTTTT
V gene: TRBV30; D gene: -; J gene: TRBJ2-3; clone size: few; CDR3 protein: CAWSGVTSTDTQYF; CDR3 DNA: TGTGCCTGGAGTGGCGTGACTTCCACAGATACGCAGTATTTT
V gene: TRBV6-2/TRBV6-3; D gene: -; J gene: TRBJ1-1; clone size: few; CDR3 protein: CASSLDLLGKGMNTEAFF; CDR3 DNA: TGTGCCAGCAGCCTCGACCTCCTCGGTAAGGGGATGAACACTGAAGCTTTCTTT
V gene: TRBV12-3/TRBV12-4; D gene: -; J gene: TRBJ1-1; clone size: -; CDR3 protein: CASSLGGAYTEAFF; CDR3 DNA: TGTGCCAGCAGTTTAGGGGGGGCATACACTGAAGCTTTCTTT
V gene: TRBV12-3/TRBV12-4; D gene: -; J gene: TRBJ1-2; clone size: -; CDR3 protein: CASSLGRINYGYTF; CDR3 DNA: TGTGCCAGCAGTTTAGGACGGATTAACTATGGCTACACCTTC
V gene: TRBV7-2; D gene: -; J gene: TRBJ1-2; clone size: many; CDR3 protein: CASSPRTDRNGYTF; CDR3 DNA: TGTGCCAGCAGCCCTCGGACAGATCGGAATGGCTACACCTTC
V gene: TRBV29-1; D gene: -; J gene: TRBJ2-3; clone size: many; CDR3 protein: CSVEWVQTTDTQYF; CDR3 DNA: TGCAGCGTTGAATGGGTACAGACGACAGATACGCAGTATTTT